This entry describes one T cell receptor beta chain. These data originate in a study of CD8 T cells in Susac syndrome. This CDR3 region has 15 residues. Trimming removed 1 base at V and 6 bases at J, with 15 bases between. Germline loops: CDR1 GTSNPN, CDR2 SVGIG (reference sequence). RNA amounts of roughly 0.5 to 1 ug underwent reverse transcription with random hexamers. TCRdb passed the immunoSEQ multiplex PCR reads through MiXCR, listing each CDR3 protein once. The table records 150,000 to 200,000 distinct CDR3 sequences, less than 95% of them present only once. J is TRBJ2-2 and V is TRBV30, with D perhaps TRBD2 (6 bases). The sequence derives from a human donor with multiple sclerosis. Sequencing was performed on CD4+ T cells from PBMCs. CDR3 in DNA: TGTGCCTGGAGTGAAAGGAGACTAGAAGCCGGGGAGCTGTTTTTT. Its translation is CAWSERRLEAGELFF.